Reported below is one T cell receptor (beta chain). Its target is not known. The sample is drawn from a study of T cell responses to AZD1222 COVID-19 vaccine. For the study at large: Analyses pooled second doses at about 4 or about 12 weeks.

Germline assignment: CDR1 SGHRS and CDR2 YFSETQ. This CDR3 has 15 amino acids. Trimming left V 1 base short and J 3 bases short, with 13 bases between. TCRdb's copy holds only in-frame clones and misses some; the assay was immunoSEQ multiplex PCR. This sample carries roughly 100,000 clones, roughly 90% of them seen once, and the ten largest clones take 5% to 6%. Study outcomes and limitations: Donors were chiefly white British, with a greater number of females, and clonal diversity was perhaps underestimated. Without day 14 samples, only post-peak T cell repertoires were studied. AZD1222 recipients seropositive at baseline numbered only 5 to 7.

The rearrangement uses TRBV5-1 and TRBJ1-2; D unresolved. The specimen comprised peripheral blood, sampled on day 0 of AZD1222 vaccination. The sequence was obtained from an adult in good health. This chain's CDR3 is CASSLIPDGYYGYTF. CDR3 nucleotide sequence: TGCGCCAGCAGCTTGATACCCGACGGCTACTATGGCTACACCTTC.